Shown below are 32 T cell receptor beta chains from a single sample sequenced in a study of blood T cell repertoires in COVID-19. The method was immunoSEQ multiplex PCR; TCRdb's version includes in-frame clones alone and lacks a portion of them. Of some 100,000 clones in the sample, 70% to 90% are singletons; the top ten hold approximately 13%. The sequenced material came from peripheral blood. All receptors come from a human donor in a cohort sampled during active COVID-19.

The chain combines TRBV28 with TRBJ2-7; no reliable D call. Germline V lookup: CDR1 MDHEN, CDR2 SYDVKM. V lost 6 bases and J lost 4, with 19 bases in between. The CDR3 consists of 15 residues. The CDR3 region has the DNA TGTGCCAGCAGCCCCGGCTACCCTAGATGGTACGAGCAGTACTTC. Its protein product is CASSPGYPRWYEQYF.

The CDR3 DNA follows: TGTGCTAGTGGTCCCCCCGGACATTACGAGCAGTACTTC. Translated, it gives CASGPPGHYEQYF. The rearrangement uses TRBV12-5 and TRBJ2-7; perhaps TRBD1 as D (5 bases). Germline V gives CDR1 LGHNT, CDR2 FRNRAP. The CDR3 covers 13 residues. Trimming shortened V by 5 bases and J by 4 bases, and 12 bases separated the two germline ends. Combining the CDR3 with reference TRBV12-5 and TRBJ2-7 gives the whole variable domain DARVTQTPRHKVTEMGQEVTMRCQPILGHNTVFWYRQTMMQGLELLAYFRNRAPLDDSGMPKDRFSAEMPDATLATLKIQPSEPRDSAVYFCASGPPGHYEQYFGPGTRLTVT.

The chain employs TRBV25-1 and TRBJ1-2; D may be TRBD1 (6 bases). V gave up 1 base and J gave up 6 bases, with 12 bases separating them. The germline CDR1 and CDR2 sequences are MGHDK and SYGVNS. This CDR3 spans 14 amino acids. Written as DNA, the CDR3 is TGTGCCAGCAGTGAATCACAGGGCAATCATGGCTACACCTTC. Its translation is CASSESQGNHGYTF.

This sequence joins TRBV12-3 or TRBV12-4 and TRBJ1-1; D not certain. V was pared by 2 bases and J by 8 bases, with 12 bases between. The CDR3 runs 13 residues. The chain's CDR3 is CASSLLGGKEAFF. The CDR3 nucleotides read TGTGCCAGCAGTTTATTGGGAGGGAAGGAAGCTTTCTTT.

The chain links TRBV5-1 to TRBJ2-7; D might be TRBD1 (5 bases). The CDR3 length is 15 residues. In germline, CDR1 is SGHRS, CDR2 YFSETQ. Trimming shortened V by 4 bases and J by 0 bases, and 14 bases separated the two germline ends. CDR3 amino acids: CASSVGHRSSYEQYF. The CDR3 DNA reads as TGCGCCAGCAGCGTGGGGCATAGGAGCTCCTACGAGCAGTACTTC.

The genes are TRBV7-2 and TRBJ1-1, with a weak D call TRBD1 (5 bases). The CDR3 contains 14 residues. Germline CDR1 and CDR2: SGHTA and FQGNSA. The V end was cut by 5 bases, the J end by 0 bases, with 10 bases between. CDR3 in DNA: TGTGCCAGCAGCCCACAGGCGTTGAACACTGAAGCTTTCTTT. Translated: CASSPQALNTEAFF.

This clone was detected only a few times. The chain carries TRBV4-1 and TRBJ1-2, with D maybe TRBD1 (5 bases). Germline V gives CDR1 MGHRA, CDR2 YSYEKL. Trimming removed 7 bases at V and 5 bases at J, with 17 bases between. The CDR3 contains 14 residues. CDR3 region: CASKIPGGMYGYTF. Here the CDR3 DNA reads TGCGCCAGCAAAATCCCTGGGGGGATGTATGGCTACACCTTC.

This clone showed up just once. The chain carries TRBV5-1 and TRBJ1-4; D is possibly TRBD1 (6 bases). The V gene's germline CDR1 is SGHRS and CDR2 YFSETQ. CDR3 length: 16 residues. V lost 0 bases and J 4 bases, leaving 13 bases between the germline ends. The CDR3 DNA follows: TGCGCCAGCAGCTTGGATGGGGGCCTTGGTAATGAAAAACTGTTTTTT. It encodes CASSLDGGLGNEKLFF.

The chain carries TRBV4-2 and TRBJ2-5; D not resolved. Germline values: CDR1 LGHNA, CDR2 YNFKEQ. Deletions cut 5 bases from V and 9 bases from J, with 16 bases between. CDR3 size: 13 residues. The CDR3 DNA reads as TGTGCCAGCAGCGAGCCGACACCGATGTCCCAGTACTTC. Translating gives CASSEPTPMSQYF.

CDR3 nucleotides: TGTGCCAGTAGTATAGTTCGGGATACTAATGAAAAACTGTTTTTT. Amino acids: CASSIVRDTNEKLFF. The V call is TRBV19, the J call TRBJ1-4; D not certain. CDR1 and CDR2 from the germline V gene are LNHDA and SQIVND (reference sequence). V lost 1 base to trimming and J lost 2 bases, with 8 bases between them. The CDR3 has 15 residues.

This clone occurred once. This chain uses TRBV12-3 or TRBV12-4 with TRBJ1-3; a weak D match, TRBD1 (5 bases). Trimming cost V 6 bases and J 5 bases, with 5 bases left between them. The CDR3 is made up of 11 amino acids. The CDR3 reads CASRDRNTIYF. The DNA for the CDR3 is TGTGCCAGCAGGGACAGAAACACCATATATTTT.

The CDR3 DNA reads as TGTGCCAGCAGCGCAACAGGTGGAAGGCGTAATTCACCCCTCCACTTT. Amino acids: CASSATGGRRNSPLHF. The V gene is TRBV7-9, the J gene TRBJ1-6; maybe TRBD1 (5 bases). The CDR3 has 16 residues. CDR1 and CDR2 from the germline V gene are SEHNR and FQNEAQ (reference sequence). Trimming stripped 5 bases from V and 6 bases from J, with 17 bases between.

This sequence joins TRBV6-5 and TRBJ2-3; possibly TRBD1 for D (5 bases). V was shortened by 7 bases and J by 2 bases, with 16 bases between the two germline ends. The CDR3 runs 15 residues. Germline V CDR1 and CDR2: MNHEY, SVGAGI. In DNA form, the CDR3 reads TGTGCCAGCAACAGGTGGCAGCTGGACACAGATACGCAGTATTTT. Translation: CASNRWQLDTDTQYF.

V usage is TRBV7-2 and J usage is TRBJ2-7; D unclear. This CDR3 has 14 amino acids. Trimming pared 0 bases from V and 3 bases from J, leaving 9 bases between. Looked up from germline, CDR1 is SGHTA and CDR2 is FQGNSA. In nucleotides, the CDR3 is TGTGCCAGCAGCTTAGCGAGCCTTCTCTACGAGCAGTACTTC. It encodes CASSLASLLYEQYF. The variable domain in full, with the rest retrieved from reference TRBV7-2 and TRBJ2-7, is GAGVSQSPSNKVTEKGKDVELRCDPISGHTALYWYRQSLGQGLEFLIYFQGNSAPDKSGLPSDRFSAERTGGSVSTLTIQRTQQEDSAVYLCASSLASLLYEQYFGPGTRLTVT.

This chain connects TRBV18 to TRBJ1-2, with TRBD1 matching 10 bases. The CDR3 covers 16 residues. Germline V gene lookup returns CDR1 KGHSH and CDR2 LQKENI. The V segment lost 4 bases and the J segment 4 bases; nucleotides outside the gene matches: 9. As DNA, the CDR3 is TGTGCCAGCTCACTGTCAGCCGGGACAGGGGTCTATGGCTACACCTTC. Translation gives CASSLSAGTGVYGYTF.

This clone was seen a few times. V is TRBV6-1 and J is TRBJ1-5; 8 positions agree with TRBD1. J was trimmed by 2 bases and V by 3 bases; bases with no gene match: 6. The CDR3 consists of 16 residues. Germline CDR1 reads MNHNS; CDR2 reads SASEGT. CDR3 region: CASSDPQGAGNQPQHF. The CDR3 nucleotides read TGTGCCAGCAGTGATCCCCAGGGGGCAGGCAATCAGCCCCAGCATTTT.

This chain uses TRBV7-2 with TRBJ1-3, with no clear D. Deletions cut 1 base from V and 4 bases from J, with 17 bases between. This CDR3 is built from 17 residues. Germline values: CDR1 SGHTA, CDR2 FQGNSA. CDR3 loop: CASSLVPSGFRGNTIYF. DNA for the CDR3: TGTGCCAGCAGCTTAGTCCCCTCGGGGTTTCGAGGAAACACCATATATTTT.

The chain recombines TRBV7-6 with TRBJ2-1; D ambiguous. In germline, CDR1 is SGHVS, CDR2 FNYEAQ. Deletions cut 3 bases from V and 10 bases from J, with 7 bases between. The length of the CDR3 is 11 residues. CDR3 nucleotides: TGTGCCAGCAGCTTGTTGAGCGAGCAGTTCTTC. It encodes CASSLLSEQFF.

This chain joins TRBV24-1 and TRBJ2-1, with D maybe TRBD2 (7 bases). The CDR3 extends over 16 amino acids. Trimming took off 0 bases at V and 3 bases at J, with 11 bases between the two ends. Germline values: CDR1 KGHDR, CDR2 SFDVKD. CDR3 bases: TGTGCCACCAGTGATTTGAGGGGGGGAGACTACAATGAGCAGTTCTTC. Translating gives CATSDLRGGDYNEQFF.

The chain combines TRBV6-5 with TRBJ1-1; 7 bases match TRBD1. Germline CDR1 reads MNHEY; CDR2 reads SVGAGI. The CDR3 is made up of 14 amino acids. The J segment lost 11 bases and the V segment lost 6 bases, leaving 15 bases of the junction unmatched. Here the CDR3 reads CASRATTGQHTAFF. In DNA form, the CDR3 reads TGTGCCAGCAGAGCGACGACAGGGCAACACACTGCTTTCTTT.

The chain joins TRBV5-4 to TRBJ1-2, with a weak D call TRBD1 (5 bases). The CDR3 sequence is 15 residues long. V shed 4 bases and J shed 1 base, with 14 bases lying between them. Germline V gene lookup returns CDR1 SGHNT and CDR2 YYREEE (reference sequence). This CDR3 is CASSGGTPYNYGYTF. DNA of the CDR3: TGTGCCAGCAGCGGGGGGACTCCCTATAACTATGGCTACACCTTC.

The chain links TRBV28 to TRBJ2-1, with 11 bases identical to TRBD1. The CDR3 is 15 amino acids. Germline CDR1 reads MDHEN; CDR2 reads SYDVKM. With V trimmed by 6 bases and J by 6 bases, 7 bases remained unmatched. As DNA, the CDR3 is TGTGCCAGCAGAGGACAGGGGGCGCCTCTCAATGAGCAGTTCTTC. Translation gives CASRGQGAPLNEQFF.

This CDR3 is CASQGTVAYEQYF. CDR3 coding DNA: TGCGCCAGCCAGGGGACAGTAGCCTACGAGCAGTACTTC. The V gene is TRBV10-2, the J gene TRBJ2-7; 7 bases are shared with TRBD1. The CDR3 is made up of 13 amino acids. From germline, CDR1 is WSHSY and CDR2 SAAADI. V lost 8 bases and J lost 2; bases outside the gene matches: 6.

The rearrangement uses TRBV5-4 and TRBJ2-3; tentatively, D is TRBD2 (7 bases). Germline V gives CDR1 SGHNT, CDR2 YYREEE (reference sequence). V was pared by 5 bases and J by 2 bases, with 15 bases between. This CDR3 is built from 15 residues. CDR3 DNA sequence: TGTGCCAGCAGTCAAGGGGGGGCTCTCACAGATACGCAGTATTTT. It encodes CASSQGGALTDTQYF.

The CDR3, as DNA: TGTGCCAGCAGACGGTACGAGCAGTACTTC. It encodes CASRRYEQYF. The chain has TRBV2 and TRBJ2-7, with D hard to call. CDR1 SNHLY and CDR2 FYNNEI come from the germline V gene. The CDR3 is 10 residues long. Trimming took 6 bases from V and 4 from J, leaving 4 bases between them.

This clone was found once. The rearrangement joins TRBV5-1 to TRBJ2-3; 16 bases fit TRBD2. The V gene's germline CDR1 is SGHRS and CDR2 YFSETQ. V shed 4 bases and J 0 bases; nucleotides not matched to a gene: 2. This CDR3 region has 17 residues. DNA for the CDR3: TGCGCCAGCAGCCTGGGACTAGCGGGGGGGAGCACAGATACGCAGTATTTT. This sequence encodes CASSLGLAGGSTDTQYF.

This chain joins TRBV4-3 and TRBJ1-5; D is possibly TRBD1 (5 bases). The CDR3 runs 14 residues. Per germline, CDR1 LGHNA and CDR2 YSLEER. Trimming took 0 bases from V and 7 from J, leaving 10 bases between them. Here the CDR3 DNA reads TGCGCCAGCAGCCAAGATAGGCAGGGCCAGCCCCAGCATTTT. Translation: CASSQDRQGQPQHF.

There are a few counts of this clone. The chain carries TRBV7-9 and TRBJ1-2; D not resolved. CDR3 length equals 13 residues. From germline, CDR1 is SEHNR and CDR2 FQNEAQ (reference sequence). Trimming shortened V by 1 base and J by 7 bases, and 10 bases separated the two germline ends. The CDR3 loop is CASSLEGGSGYTF. The CDR3 DNA reads TGTGCCAGCAGCTTAGAGGGCGGGAGTGGCTACACCTTC. The full variable domain, with the rest looked up from reference TRBV7-9 and TRBJ1-2, is DTGVSQNPRHKITKRGQNVTFRCDPISEHNRLYWYRQTLGQGPEFLTYFQNEAQLEKSRLLSDRFSAERPKGSFSTLEIQRTEQGDSAMYLCASSLEGGSGYTFGSGTRLTVV.

The V and J genes are TRBV5-5 and TRBJ1-4; 10 bases are a match to TRBD1. V was clipped by 4 bases and J by 2 bases; unmatched bases: 5. The CDR3 contains 16 residues. The V gene's germline CDR1 is SGHKS and CDR2 YYEKEE (reference sequence). CDR3 in DNA: TGTGCCAGCAGCGGGGGACAGGGGCACACTAATGAAAAACTGTTTTTT. It is translated as CASSGGQGHTNEKLFF.

This chain joins TRBV10-3 and TRBJ1-5; possibly TRBD1 for D (6 bases). The V gene lost 2 bases and the J gene lost 5 bases, with 7 bases spanning the gap. The CDR3 totals 13 residues. Germline values: CDR1 ENHRY, CDR2 SYGVKD. CDR3: CAISEPGDQPQHF. Here the CDR3 DNA reads TGTGCCATCAGTGAGCCAGGGGATCAGCCCCAGCATTTT.

The V gene is TRBV3-1 (or the pseudogene TRBV3-2), the J gene TRBJ1-6; D is perhaps TRBD1 (6 bases). V was pared by 6 bases and J by 7 bases, with 13 bases between. CDR3 length: 14 amino acids. Germline V gene data show CDR1 as LGHDT and CDR2 as YNNKEL (reference sequence). CDR3 amino acids: CASREQGRNSPLHF. In DNA, the CDR3 is TGTGCCAGCAGGGAACAGGGTCGGAATTCACCCCTCCACTTT.

The chain joins TRBV28 to TRBJ1-2; weak D call: TRBD1 (5 bases). CDR3 length: 12 amino acids. Germline-derived CDR1 and CDR2 are MDHEN and SYDVKM. Trimming stripped 6 bases from V and 4 bases from J, with 9 bases between. CDR3 amino acids: CASRDSTYGYTF. DNA for the CDR3: TGTGCCAGCAGAGACAGCACCTATGGCTACACCTTC.